These 23 T cell receptor beta chains share one sample of origin, sequenced in a study of spatial heterogeneity in lung cancer. Study-wide findings and caveats: Tracking of tumor mutation counts was seen in expanded intratumoral alpha and beta TCR counts.

Indicated time point: sample taken at primary tumor resection. Using its own MiXCR run on the 5' RACE reads, TCRdb lists one record per CDR3 protein. The table lists 11,000 to 15,000 distinct CDR3 sequences, approximately 4.8% of them singletons. For these TCRs, the target antigens are not known. The specimen comprised lung tumor tissue, sampled at surgery. The receptors were gathered from a female donor with early-stage non-small cell lung cancer.

This clonotype was counted at least ten times. With the library built for alpha chains, this beta chain is off target and its frequency is not meaningful. V is TRBV5-1 and J is TRBJ2-7; 8 nucleotides align to TRBD1. This CDR3 has 16 amino acids. CDR1 is SGHRS, CDR2 YFSETQ, per germline. The V and J ends lost 3 bases and 2 bases, in that order; junction bases with no gene match: 10. CDR3 sequence reads: CASSSLQMDRAYEQYF. CDR3 sequence (DNA): TGCGCCAGCAGCTCCCTCCAAATGGACAGGGCCTACGAGCAGTACTTC.

This clonotype was observed at least ten times. As an off-target read in a library built for alpha chains, this beta chain has a frequency of little significance. The rearrangement uses TRBV29-1 and TRBJ2-5, with 9 positions matching TRBD1. The CDR3 is 14 amino acids. V was clipped by 7 bases and J by 2 bases; unmatched bases: 8. Germline V CDR1 and CDR2: SQVTM, ANQGSEA. The CDR3 loop reads CSANRGRWQETQYF. The CDR3 region has the DNA TGCAGCGCTAACAGGGGGCGGTGGCAAGAGACCCAGTACTTC.

This clonotype is hyperexpanded in the sample. This beta chain represents an off-target read in a library built for alpha chains; its size is of limited meaning. The gene calls are TRBV7-3 and TRBJ2-3, with 10 bases lining up with TRBD2. The CDR3 loop spans 14 amino acids. CDR1 SGHTA and CDR2 FQGTGA come from the germline V gene. J gave up 3 bases and V 4 bases, and 1 base lay outside the gene matches. This chain's CDR3 is CASSSGLATDTQYF. The CDR3 DNA follows: TGTGCCAGCAGCTCGGGACTAGCGACAGATACGCAGTATTTT.

With regard to this clonotype: A library prepared for alpha chains yielded this beta chain as an off-target read; its size is of little meaning. V gene TRBV7-6 combines with J gene TRBJ2-5; D is unclear. V was clipped by 8 bases and J by 1 base, with 8 bases between them. CDR1 and CDR2 (germline): SGHVS, FNYEAQ. This CDR3 region has 12 residues. CDR3 DNA sequence: TGTGCCAGCGGGCTTTCCCAAGAGACCCAGTACTTC. This translates into CASGLSQETQYF.

This clonotype showed up many times. This beta chain appears as a stray read in a library generated for alpha chains; its size is not informative. This chain joins TRBV10-1 and TRBJ1-1, with TRBD1 as a possible D gene (5 bases). Trimming left V 5 bases short and J 1 base short, with 11 bases between. Germline CDR1 reads WNHNN; CDR2 reads SYGVQD (reference sequence). The CDR3 is 14 amino acids. CDR3: CASSPSTANTEAFF. The CDR3 DNA reads TGCGCCAGCAGTCCTTCGACAGCGAACACTGAAGCTTTCTTT.

This clonotype qualifies as medium-sized (0.01 to 0.1%). The size of this beta chain means little, since it is a stray read in a library made for alpha chains. J is TRBJ1-1 and V is TRBV6-6, with TRBD1 matching over 7 bases. V was clipped by 2 bases and J by 1 base; unmatched bases: 7. The germline gives CDR1 MNHNY, CDR2 SVGAGI (reference sequence). The CDR3 runs to 16 residues. CDR3 residues: CASSYRNKGANTEAFF. In DNA, the CDR3 is TGTGCCAGCAGTTACCGGAATAAGGGGGCGAACACTGAAGCTTTCTTT.

This clonotype showed up many times. A library made for alpha chains picked up this beta chain off target, so its size means little. The chain has TRBV11-2 and TRBJ1-1; D is ambiguous. Germline-derived CDR1 and CDR2 are SGHAT and FQNNGV. The CDR3 totals 14 residues. V lost 5 bases and J lost 2, with 12 bases in between. The CDR3 region is CASSTGPGNTEAFF. Written as DNA, the CDR3 is TGTGCCAGCAGCACCGGCCCAGGTAACACTGAAGCTTTCTTT.

This clonotype was found many times. The library was designed around alpha chains, so this beta chain is a stray read whose abundance carries little weight. This chain uses TRBV28 with TRBJ2-7, with D perhaps matching TRBD2 (6 bases). Looked up from germline, CDR1 is MDHEN and CDR2 is SYDVKM. V shed 7 bases and J shed 4 bases, with 20 bases lying between them. The CDR3 length is 15 residues. The CDR3 nucleotides read TGTGCCAGCATTGGGAGGTCGGGGGAACCATACGAGCAGTACTTC. It translates to CASIGRSGEPYEQYF.

The sample holds many counts of this clonotype. This beta chain represents an off-target read in a library built for alpha chains; its size is of limited meaning. The chain couples TRBV5-1 to TRBJ2-5; no firm D call. The CDR3 length is 14 residues. Germline assignment: CDR1 SGHRS and CDR2 YFSETQ. The V gene lost 2 bases and the J gene lost 1 base, with 9 bases spanning the gap. DNA for the CDR3: TGCGCCAGCAGCTTCGGGCCATCCCAAGAGACCCAGTACTTC. Protein sequence: CASSFGPSQETQYF.

The sample holds many counts of this clonotype. This beta chain appears as a stray read in a library generated for alpha chains; its size is not informative. The chain couples TRBV10-3 to TRBJ1-1; D uncertain. The CDR3 runs to 12 residues. V was shortened by 6 bases and J by 1 base, with 6 bases between the two germline ends. Germline-derived CDR1 and CDR2 are ENHRY and SYGVKD. The CDR3 protein is CAISRANTEAFF. CDR3 bases: TGTGCCATCAGCCGGGCGAACACTGAAGCTTTCTTT.

At least ten counts were recorded for this clonotype. This beta chain is off target for a library built for alpha chains, so its abundance means little. This chain uses TRBV7-9 with TRBJ2-3; D is unclear. Trimming stripped 3 bases from V and 6 bases from J, with 4 bases between. The CDR3 has 11 amino acids. The germline V gene encodes CDR1 SEHNR and CDR2 FQNEAQ (reference sequence). The CDR3 sequence is CASSFEDTQYF. The CDR3 DNA sequence: TGTGCCAGCAGCTTTGAGGATACGCAGTATTTT. Using reference TRBV7-9 and TRBJ2-3 for the parts outside the CDR3, the full variable domain is DTGVSQNPRHKITKRGQNVTFRCDPISEHNRLYWYRQTLGQGPEFLTYFQNEAQLEKSRLLSDRFSAERPKGSFSTLEIQRTEQGDSAMYLCASSFEDTQYFGPGTRLTVL.

This clonotype was counted at least ten times. Because this beta chain is a stray read in a library intended to capture alpha chains, its abundance should not be given much weight. The chain joins TRBV18 to TRBJ1-6; 9 bases are a match to TRBD1. V was pared by 6 bases and J by 8 bases, with 5 bases of the junction left unmatched. CDR3 length: 14 amino acids. Germline lookup yields CDR1 KGHSH and CDR2 LQKENI. CDR3 sequence reads: CASSGQGKDSPLHF. The CDR3 DNA sequence: TGTGCCAGCTCCGGACAGGGGAAAGATTCACCCCTCCACTTT.

This clonotype was found many times. This beta chain was picked up by a library intended for alpha chains and is off target, so its count carries little meaning. J is TRBJ2-7 and V is TRBV3-1, with TRBD1 identical over 8 bases. The V and J ends lost 3 bases and 5 bases, in that order; junction bases with no gene match: 9. The CDR3 is made up of 15 amino acids. CDR1 and CDR2 from the germline V gene are LGHDT and YNNKEL (reference sequence). CDR3 region: CASSQAAGGRHEQYF. Written as DNA, the CDR3 is TGTGCCAGCAGCCAGGCCGCAGGGGGCCGGCACGAGCAGTACTTC.

At least ten counts were recorded for this clonotype. Little can be read into the size of this beta chain, an off-target read in a library designed for alpha chains. The chain is built from TRBV24-1 and TRBJ1-1; 8 positions agree with TRBD1. This CDR3 region has 13 residues. V gave up 8 bases and J gave up 1 base; unmatched junction bases: 2. Germline V CDR1 and CDR2: KGHDR, SFDVKD. This CDR3 is CATKDRENTEAFF. CDR3 sequence (DNA): TGTGCCACCAAGGACAGGGAGAACACTGAAGCTTTCTTT.

This clonotype was observed a few times. Since the library was made to target alpha chains, this beta chain is a stray read and its abundance is not meaningful. The CDR3 sequence: CSVGTGDGYTF. In DNA, the CDR3 is TGCAGCGTTGGGACAGGGGATGGCTACACCTTC. The V call is TRBV29-1, the J call TRBJ1-2; 9 nucleotides match TRBD1. Trimming at V came to 4 bases and at J to 6 bases, leaving 0 bases not matched to a gene. The germline gives CDR1 SQVTM, CDR2 ANQGSEA. The CDR3 consists of 11 residues.

Ten or more counts support this clonotype. This beta chain is an off-target read within a library intended for alpha chains, so its frequency means little. This chain links TRBV9 with TRBJ1-2; D possibly corresponds to TRBD1 (5 bases). The CDR3 totals 15 residues. Germline values: CDR1 SGDLS, CDR2 YYNGEE. V was cut by 0 bases and J by 5 bases, with 14 bases left in between. In DNA form, the CDR3 reads TGTGCCAGCAGCGTAGATGGCACGGGGGTTTATGGCTACACCTTC. It codes for CASSVDGTGVYGYTF.

By share, this clonotype counts as medium-sized. This beta chain represents an off-target read in a library built for alpha chains; its size is of limited meaning. V and J are TRBV4-3 and TRBJ1-4, with D hard to call. The germline V and J ends were trimmed by 4 bases and 15 bases, with 18 bases remaining between them. Germline CDR1 reads LGHNA; CDR2 reads YSLEER. This CDR3 spans 13 amino acids. For the CDR3, the DNA is TGCGCCAGCAGCCTTTGGGGTCGTGACACTATGTTTTTT. Translating gives CASSLWGRDTMFF.

This clonotype was detected many times. Since it is a stray read in a library aimed at alpha chains, this beta chain has a size that is not meaningful. The J gene is TRBJ2-7, the V gene TRBV7-2; maybe TRBD1 (6 bases). CDR1 and CDR2 from the germline V gene are SGHTA and FQGNSA. With 5 bases removed from V and 2 bases from J, the gap between germline ends came to 13 bases. The CDR3 loop spans 14 amino acids. CDR3 nucleotides: TGTGCCAGCAGCCTCCAGGGGTGGACCTACGAGCAGTACTTC. Protein: CASSLQGWTYEQYF.

As for this clonotype: This beta chain is an off-target read within a library intended for alpha chains, so its frequency means little. V and J are TRBV10-3 and TRBJ2-7; possibly TRBD2 for D (6 bases). CDR3 size: 14 residues. Trimming took 6 bases from V and 4 from J, leaving 16 bases between them. Germline loops: CDR1 ENHRY, CDR2 SYGVKD. The CDR3: CAISDDAGRYEQYF. DNA for the CDR3: TGTGCCATCAGCGACGACGCCGGGAGATACGAGCAGTACTTC.

There are many counts of this clonotype. This beta chain slipped into a library made for alpha chains as a stray read, so its size is not meaningful. The chain recombines TRBV2 with TRBJ2-4; D is undetermined. This CDR3 has 14 residues. Germline loops: CDR1 SNHLY, CDR2 FYNNEI. Trimming shortened V by 6 bases and J by 8 bases, and 17 bases separated the two germline ends. This CDR3 is CASSPTITRDIQYF. The CDR3 DNA reads TGTGCCAGCAGCCCGACAATCACCCGGGACATTCAGTACTTC. Looking up the rest from reference TRBV2 and TRBJ2-4 gives the full variable domain: EPEVTQTPSHQVTQMGQEVILRCVPISNHLYFYWYRQILGQKVEFLVSFYNNEISEKSEIFDDQFSVERPDGSNFTLKIRSTKLEDSAMYFCASSPTITRDIQYFGAGTRLSVL.

This clonotype appeared a few times. This beta chain turned up in a library designed for alpha chains; as an off-target read, its abundance says little. Here the CDR3 DNA reads TGCGCCAGCAGCTTGGCATACATAAGAGATACGCAGTATTTT. Its protein is CASSLAYIRDTQYF. The rearrangement links TRBV5-1 to TRBJ2-3; D uncertain. Trimming took 0 bases from V and 5 from J, leaving 10 bases between them. The CDR3 extends over 14 amino acids. Germline CDR1 reads SGHRS; CDR2 reads YFSETQ. The entire variable domain, with the rest obtained from reference TRBV5-1 and TRBJ2-3, is as follows: KAGVTQTPRYLIKTRGQQVTLSCSPISGHRSVSWYQQTPGQGLQFLFEYFSETQRNKGNFPGRFSGRQFSNSRSEMNVSTLELGDSALYLCASSLAYIRDTQYFGPGTRLTVL.

This clonotype was found many times. Being off target in a library aimed at alpha chains, this beta chain has a size of little meaning. This chain joins TRBV28 and TRBJ2-1; D may be TRBD1 (5 bases). This CDR3 is built from 13 residues. V shed 5 bases and J shed 2 bases, with 7 bases lying between them. Germline CDR1 reads MDHEN; CDR2 reads SYDVKM. The CDR3 DNA follows: TGTGCCAGCAGTCTGGACACCTACAATGAGCAGTTCTTC. It is translated as CASSLDTYNEQFF.

This clonotype is termed medium-sized. Because this beta chain is a stray read in a library intended to capture alpha chains, its abundance should not be given much weight. The chain combines TRBV2 with TRBJ1-5, with D possibly matching TRBD1 (6 bases). The CDR3 length is 14 residues. V was pared by 7 bases and J by 5 bases, with 15 bases between. CDR1 is SNHLY and CDR2 is FYNNEI in the germline V gene. In DNA form, the CDR3 reads TGTGCCAGCACCACGCAGGGGTCGGATCAGCCCCAGCATTTT. Protein product: CASTTQGSDQPQHF.